The 20 T cell receptor beta chains in this list originate from one sample, sequenced in a study of T cell responses to AZD1222 COVID-19 vaccine. Produced via immunoSEQ multiplex PCR; TCRdb's table is partial and in-frame only. The table has fewer than 200,000 clones, 90% to 95% seen once. This sample comprised peripheral blood, obtained 28 days after the second AZD1222 dose. These TCRs come from an adult who received the AZD1222 COVID-19 vaccine.

The chain joins TRBV9 to TRBJ1-1, with 7 nucleotides matching TRBD1. Germline-derived CDR1 and CDR2 are SGDLS and YYNGEE. After removal of 6 bases from V and 1 base from J, the junction contained 3 bases not matched to a gene. The CDR3 sequence is 13 residues long. CDR3 sequence reads: CASNRQGNTEAFF. The CDR3 bases are TGTGCCAGCAACCGACAGGGGAACACTGAAGCTTTCTTT.

The J gene is TRBJ2-3, the V gene TRBV29-1; 11 positions agree with TRBD1. V lost 3 bases, J lost 4 bases, and 3 bases stayed unmatched. From germline, CDR1 is SQVTM and CDR2 ANQGSEA. This CDR3 has 14 residues. CDR3: CSVDSDRGPDTQYF. The CDR3 DNA is TGCAGCGTTGATTCGGACAGGGGGCCAGATACGCAGTATTTT.

J is TRBJ1-1 and V is TRBV5-6; D remains unclear. CDR1 is SGHDT and CDR2 is YYEEEE in the germline V gene. This CDR3 comprises 15 residues. V was cut by 0 bases and J by 0 bases, with 9 bases left in between. In DNA form, the CDR3 reads TGTGCCAGCAGCTTGGAGCCAGGAATGAACACTGAAGCTTTCTTT. This codes for CASSLEPGMNTEAFF.

This rearrangement joins TRBV12-5 to TRBJ2-1; TRBD2 matches 9 bases. The length of the CDR3 is 16 residues. The V gene's germline CDR1 is LGHNT and CDR2 FRNRAP. V was pared by 1 base and J by 3 bases, with 4 bases of the junction left unmatched. This chain's CDR3 is CASGLAISGSYNEQFF. Written as DNA, the CDR3 is TGTGCTAGTGGTTTGGCCATTAGCGGGAGCTACAATGAGCAGTTCTTC.

V gene TRBV9 combines with J gene TRBJ1-1; unclear D gene. The CDR3 has 13 residues. Trimming stripped 4 bases from V and 8 bases from J, with 15 bases between. Germline assignment: CDR1 SGDLS and CDR2 YYNGEE. CDR3 in amino acids: CASSPGRAREAFF. The CDR3 DNA reads TGTGCCAGCAGCCCTGGGAGGGCGCGGGAAGCTTTCTTT.

As DNA, the CDR3 is TGTGCCAGTAGTATAGAATCGAATCAGCCCCAGCATTTT. As protein: CASSIESNQPQHF. The rearrangement uses TRBV19 and TRBJ1-5, with unresolved D. There are 13 residues in the CDR3. CDR1 is LNHDA, CDR2 SQIVND, per germline (reference sequence). Trimming left V 0 bases short and J 4 bases short, with 4 bases between.

This sequence joins TRBV3-1 (or the pseudogene TRBV3-2) and TRBJ1-5; a weak D match, TRBD1 (5 bases). The V gene lost 0 bases and the J gene lost 7 bases, with 13 bases spanning the gap. From germline, CDR1 is LGHDT and CDR2 YNNKEL (reference sequence). This CDR3 has 15 residues. As DNA, the CDR3 is TGTGCCAGCAGCCAAGACAGGCAGGGTGGCCAGCCCCAGCATTTT. Its protein is CASSQDRQGGQPQHF.

This rearrangement joins TRBV27 to TRBJ2-7; 8 bases fit TRBD1. Germline-derived CDR1 and CDR2 are MNHEY and SMNVEV (reference sequence). V shed 5 bases, J shed 3 bases, and the junction held 9 bases outside the gene matches. This CDR3 has 15 amino acids. The CDR3 reads CASSRPGGELYEQYF. CDR3 in DNA: TGTGCCAGCAGTCGACCAGGGGGCGAGCTCTACGAGCAGTACTTC.

The rearrangement joins TRBV6-5 to TRBJ1-4; tentatively, D is TRBD1 (6 bases). CDR3 size: 14 residues. Germline V gene lookup returns CDR1 MNHEY and CDR2 SVGAGI. V was shortened by 5 bases and J by 7 bases, with 14 bases between the two germline ends. CDR3 sequence: CASSRGVTGEKLFF. The CDR3 DNA is TGTGCCAGCAGTCGGGGGGTGACAGGTGAAAAACTGTTTTTT.

This clone has just one count. The chain joins TRBV25-1 to TRBJ2-7; D perhaps matches TRBD2 (6 bases). The CDR3 is 15 residues long. V was trimmed by 3 bases and J by 3 bases, leaving 15 bases between them. Looked up from germline, CDR1 is MGHDK and CDR2 is SYGVNS. The CDR3: CASSDPSGLRYEQYF. CDR3 DNA sequence: TGTGCCAGCAGTGATCCCTCGGGACTCCGCTACGAGCAGTACTTC.

This clone has only one observation. The CDR3 loop is CASSPIGRSGNTIYF. The CDR3 nucleotides read TGTGCCAGCAGCCCCATTGGGCGGTCTGGAAACACCATATATTTT. This chain links TRBV3-1 (or the pseudogene TRBV3-2) with TRBJ1-3, with D unclear. The CDR3 covers 15 residues. Germline values: CDR1 LGHDT, CDR2 YNNKEL (reference sequence). V lost 4 bases and J lost 1, with 11 bases in between.

This chain uses TRBV7-3 with TRBJ2-5, with D possibly TRBD2 on 5 matching bases. This CDR3 comprises 12 residues. V was clipped by 5 bases and J by 9 bases, with 13 bases between them. CDR1 and CDR2 (germline): SGHTA, FQGTGA. CDR3 DNA: TGTGCCAGCAGCCTGGACGCCGGGGCCCAGTACTTC. It codes for CASSLDAGAQYF.

This chain connects TRBV7-9 to TRBJ1-5; D unclear. The CDR3 loop spans 14 amino acids. Germline CDR1 is SEHNR and CDR2 is FQNEAQ (reference sequence). V lost 6 bases and J 1 base, leaving 10 bases between the germline ends. CDR3 residues: CASSSQTSNQPQHF. For the CDR3, the DNA is TGTGCCAGCAGTTCTCAGACGAGCAATCAGCCCCAGCATTTT.

J is TRBJ1-5 and V is TRBV19; tentative D call: TRBD1 (5 bases). The V gene lost 4 bases and the J gene lost 3 bases, with 10 bases spanning the gap. This CDR3 comprises 14 residues. Per germline, CDR1 LNHDA and CDR2 SQIVND (reference sequence). The CDR3 nucleotides read TGTGCCAGTAGTACAGGGCAGGACAATCAGCCCCAGCATTTT. Amino acid sequence: CASSTGQDNQPQHF.

This chain connects TRBV13 to TRBJ2-1, with 7 bases that match TRBD2. Losses at the gene ends were 2 bases for V and 0 bases for J; bases not matched to a gene: 10. This CDR3 region has 18 residues. In germline, CDR1 is PRHDT, CDR2 FYEKMQ (reference sequence). The CDR3 reads CASSLRFKGGSSYNEQFF. In DNA, the CDR3 is TGTGCCAGCAGCTTAAGGTTTAAGGGCGGGAGCTCCTACAATGAGCAGTTCTTC.

This clone occurred once. The rearrangement links TRBV5-1 to TRBJ2-5; 8 bases are a match to TRBD1. In germline, CDR1 is SGHRS, CDR2 YFSETQ. The CDR3 covers 14 residues. J was trimmed by 1 base and V by 3 bases; bases with no gene match: 2. CDR3 loop: CASSSGQGQETQYF. The CDR3 nucleotides read TGCGCCAGCAGCTCCGGACAGGGCCAAGAGACCCAGTACTTC.

The chain employs TRBV29-1 and TRBJ1-5; 9 bases agree with TRBD1. V was pared by 6 bases and J by 4 bases, with 4 bases of the junction left unmatched. Per germline, CDR1 SQVTM and CDR2 ANQGSEA. The CDR3 consists of 13 residues. Written as DNA, the CDR3 is TGCAGCGTGACAGGGGGAGGTAATCAGCCCCAGCATTTT. Amino acids: CSVTGGGNQPQHF.

This clone is a singleton in its sample. This chain links TRBV28 with TRBJ1-2, with TRBD1 matching 7 bases. Germline V lookup: CDR1 MDHEN, CDR2 SYDVKM. V gave up 4 bases and J gave up 8 bases; unmatched junction bases: 1. The CDR3 contains 11 residues. CDR3 protein: CASSSRGGYTF. The DNA of the CDR3 is TGTGCCAGCAGTTCCAGGGGGGGCTACACCTTC.

The chain couples TRBV9 to TRBJ2-5; D is perhaps TRBD2 (5 bases). The V gene lost 2 bases and the J gene lost 9 bases, with 20 bases spanning the gap. CDR1 and CDR2 (germline): SGDLS, YYNGEE. The CDR3 has 15 residues. CDR3 residues: CASSVEAQPPAAQYF. The CDR3 nucleotides read TGTGCCAGCAGCGTTGAGGCCCAGCCACCAGCGGCCCAGTACTTC.

The chain employs TRBV5-4 and TRBJ2-3, with 10 bases aligning to TRBD1. Unmatched junction bases numbered 4, after V lost 1 base and J lost 2 bases. The CDR3 extends over 16 amino acids. Germline V gene sequence: CDR1 SGHNT, CDR2 YYREEE (reference sequence). Written as DNA, the CDR3 is TGTGCCAGCAGCTTGAGGACAGGGGGTATCACAGATACGCAGTATTTT. The encoded protein is CASSLRTGGITDTQYF.